Listed here are 23 T cell receptor beta chains from one sample, sequenced in a study of human T cells and chemical hapten exposure. TCRdb called the 5' RACE reads again in MiXCR, with one record for every CDR3 protein. The data show about 81,000 distinct CDR3 sequences, roughly 7.7% seen once. Someone pulled total RNA out of unfractionated whole blood. These receptors all stem from a male donor in good health.

This clonotype was detected only a few times. This chain joins TRBV20-1 and TRBJ1-1; no reliable D call. Trimming took 0 bases from V and 2 from J, leaving 10 bases between them. The CDR3 length is 14 residues. Germline V gene data show CDR1 as DFQATT and CDR2 as SNEGSKA (reference sequence). The CDR3: CSARDSISNTEAFF. CDR3 in DNA: TGCAGTGCTAGAGATTCCATCAGCAACACTGAAGCTTTCTTT.

This clonotype turned up a few times. This chain's CDR3 is CAWISWQRNTGELFF. CDR3 coding DNA: TGTGCCTGGATCTCTTGGCAGAGGAACACCGGGGAGCTGTTTTTT. V is TRBV30 and J is TRBJ2-2; D is unclear. The germline CDR1 and CDR2 sequences are GTSNPN and SVGIG (reference sequence). Trimming left V 4 bases short and J 1 base short, with 13 bases between. This CDR3 has 15 residues.

This clonotype was observed many times. This rearrangement joins TRBV29-1 to TRBJ1-5; D may be TRBD1 (5 bases). Trimming removed 1 base at V and 11 bases at J, with 12 bases between. The CDR3 is 12 amino acids. Germline assignment: CDR1 SQVTM and CDR2 ANQGSEA. The CDR3: CSVEVPGGAQHF. In DNA, the CDR3 is TGCAGCGTTGAAGTTCCGGGGGGAGCCCAGCATTTT.

The V gene is TRBV11-2, the J gene TRBJ2-7; tentative D call: TRBD1 (5 bases). Germline V lookup: CDR1 SGHAT, CDR2 FQNNGV. The length of the CDR3 is 13 residues. Trimming took off 5 bases at V and 3 bases at J, with 11 bases between the two ends. The CDR3 spells CASSPQELYEQYF. The CDR3 DNA reads TGTGCCAGCAGCCCACAGGAACTCTACGAGCAGTACTTC.

This clonotype was observed a few times. The chain uses TRBV12-3 or TRBV12-4 and TRBJ2-3; D remains unclear. This CDR3 has 15 amino acids. V dropped 0 bases and J dropped 4 bases, with 11 bases sitting between them. The CDR3 sequence: CASSLAGYTPDTQYF. The CDR3 DNA is TGTGCCAGCAGTTTAGCGGGTTATACCCCAGATACGCAGTATTTT.

The sample holds many counts of this clonotype. The genes are TRBV6-5 and TRBJ2-7; 11 bases map to TRBD1. V shed 0 bases, J shed 2 bases, and the junction held 6 bases outside the gene matches. This CDR3 spans 17 amino acids. In germline, CDR1 is MNHEY, CDR2 SVGAGI. The CDR3 DNA is TGTGCCAGCAGTTACTCGGCCGGACAGGGGGCGGCCTACGAGCAGTACTTC. The encoded protein is CASSYSAGQGAAYEQYF.

This clonotype occurred a few times. J is TRBJ1-1 and V is TRBV12-5; D remains ambiguous. This CDR3 has 15 amino acids. V was clipped by 0 bases and J by 1 base, with 9 bases between them. The germline V gene encodes CDR1 LGHNT and CDR2 FRNRAP. CDR3 in DNA: TGTGCTAGTGGTTTGGTACTAACACCGAACACTGAAGCTTTCTTT. Translated, it gives CASGLVLTPNTEAFF.

Only a few counts were recorded for this clonotype. V and J are TRBV6-5 and TRBJ2-1; D not resolved. CDR3 size: 11 residues. CDR1 and CDR2 (germline): MNHEY, SVGAGI. V was trimmed by 6 bases and J by 8 bases, leaving 8 bases between them. The CDR3 sequence: CASRSGHEQFF. The CDR3 DNA reads TGTGCCAGCAGGTCCGGCCATGAGCAGTTCTTC.

This clonotype came up many times. The chain is built from TRBV13 and TRBJ2-3, with TRBD2 matching 8 bases. The trim removed 4 bases at V and 11 bases at J, leaving 17 bases unmatched. Looked up from germline, CDR1 is PRHDT and CDR2 is FYEKMQ (reference sequence). The CDR3 covers 16 residues. The chain's CDR3 is CASSYSRGGGNIGQYF. The CDR3 DNA sequence: TGTGCCAGCAGCTACTCCCGGGGGGGCGGGAACATAGGGCAGTATTTT.

This sequence joins TRBV12-3 or TRBV12-4 and TRBJ1-2; D perhaps matches TRBD1 (5 bases). The CDR3 is 12 residues long. The V end was cut by 5 bases, the J end by 4 bases, with 8 bases between. CDR3 loop: CASSGTAYGYTF. Here the CDR3 DNA reads TGTGCCAGCAGTGGGACGGCCTATGGCTACACCTTC.

The chain uses TRBV12-3 or TRBV12-4 and TRBJ2-2; D might be TRBD1 or TRBD2, each matching 5 bases. CDR3 length equals 16 residues. V was clipped by 8 bases and J by 2 bases, with 18 bases between them. DNA of the CDR3: TGTGCCAGCGCTCTTGGGACGGGTTTTAACACCGGGGAGCTGTTTTTT. Its protein is CASALGTGFNTGELFF.

J is TRBJ1-5 and V is TRBV20-1; D not certain. The CDR3 runs 13 residues. Per germline, CDR1 DFQATT and CDR2 SNEGSKA (reference sequence). The V and J ends lost 0 bases and 0 bases respectively, with 3 bases between them. The CDR3 loop is CSARDLSNQPQHF. CDR3 coding DNA: TGCAGTGCTAGAGACCTTAGCAATCAGCCCCAGCATTTT.

This clonotype was detected many times. This chain connects TRBV7-8 to TRBJ1-1; TRBD1 matches at 9 bases. The V segment lost 5 bases and the J segment 2 bases; nucleotides outside the gene matches: 12. Germline CDR1 reads SGHVS; CDR2 reads FQNEAQ. The CDR3 is 17 amino acids. This CDR3 is CASSVGTGGRFNTEAFF. CDR3 coding DNA: TGTGCCAGCAGCGTCGGTACAGGGGGCAGATTTAACACTGAAGCTTTCTTT. Variable domain in full (rest from reference TRBV7-8 and TRBJ1-1): GAGVSQSPRYKVAKRGQDVALRCDPISGHVSLFWYQQALGQGPEFLTYFQNEAQLDKSGLPSDRFFAERPEGSVSTLKIQRTQQEDSAVYLCASSVGTGGRFNTEAFFGQGTRLTVV.

The chain joins TRBV14 to TRBJ1-1; 8 nucleotides line up with TRBD1. The CDR3 extends over 15 amino acids. J lost 5 bases, V lost 3 bases, and 8 bases had no gene match. CDR1 is SGHDN, CDR2 FVKESK, per germline. CDR3 in DNA: TGTGCCAGCAGCCACCGGACAGGGCGAGAGACTGAAGCTTTCTTT. It encodes CASSHRTGRETEAFF.

This clonotype was detected many times. This chain connects TRBV7-8 to TRBJ2-7; D may be TRBD1 or TRBD2 (5 bases each). The V end was cut by 3 bases, the J end by 12 bases, with 15 bases between. In germline, CDR1 is SGHVS, CDR2 FQNEAQ. The CDR3 covers 12 residues. The CDR3 DNA reads as TGTGCCAGCAGCTTTGCAGGGACGGAGGTGTACTTC. As protein: CASSFAGTEVYF. Full variable domain (outside the CDR3, taken from reference TRBV7-8 and TRBJ2-7): GAGVSQSPRYKVAKRGQDVALRCDPISGHVSLFWYQQALGQGPEFLTYFQNEAQLDKSGLPSDRFFAERPEGSVSTLKIQRTQQEDSAVYLCASSFAGTEVYFGPGTRLTVT.

This clonotype turned up a few times. This chain links TRBV6-5 with TRBJ2-3; D is uncertain. The CDR3 is made up of 14 amino acids. The germline CDR1 and CDR2 sequences are MNHEY and SVGAGI. V was shortened by 3 bases and J by 4 bases, with 11 bases between the two germline ends. CDR3 loop: CASSYEGWADTQYF. Here the CDR3 DNA reads TGTGCCAGCAGTTATGAAGGGTGGGCAGATACGCAGTATTTT.

This clonotype turned up a few times. CDR3 DNA sequence: TGTGCCAGCAGTGCCGTCGGACAGTCCTACGAGCAGTACTTC. It translates to CASSAVGQSYEQYF. The chain links TRBV6-1 to TRBJ2-7; a possible D gene is TRBD1 (6 bases). The CDR3 contains 14 residues. V lost 4 bases to trimming and J lost 1 base, with 11 bases between them. Germline CDR1 MNHNS, CDR2 SASEGT.

This clonotype turned up a few times. This rearrangement joins TRBV6-6 to TRBJ2-7, with unresolved D. The CDR3 runs to 13 residues. Germline CDR1 is MNHNY and CDR2 is SVGAGI (reference sequence). V was shortened by 5 bases and J by 4 bases, with 12 bases between the two germline ends. For the CDR3, the DNA is TGTGCCAGCAGTGTGGGCGGCCGGTACGAGCAGTACTTC. This codes for CASSVGGRYEQYF.

This clonotype appeared a few times. This rearrangement joins TRBV18 to TRBJ1-1; D perhaps matches TRBD1 (5 bases). V shed 3 bases and J shed 0 bases, with 14 bases lying between them. This CDR3 contains 16 residues. From germline, CDR1 is KGHSH and CDR2 LQKENI. CDR3 protein: CASSPLWGRMNTEAFF. As DNA, the CDR3 is TGTGCCAGCTCACCTCTCTGGGGCCGGATGAACACTGAAGCTTTCTTT.

The chain couples TRBV6-2 or TRBV6-3 to TRBJ2-1; D could derive from TRBD1 or TRBD2 (5 bases each). Trimming shortened V by 7 bases and J by 2 bases, and 18 bases separated the two germline ends. Germline V gene sequence: CDR1 MNHEY, CDR2 SVGEGT. The CDR3 spans 16 residues. CDR3 nucleotide sequence: TGTGCCAGCACCGACGCGGGCAGGGCCACCTACAATGAGCAGTTCTTC. Protein product: CASTDAGRATYNEQFF.

This clonotype appeared a few times. The chain is built from TRBV19 and TRBJ1-5; no clear D gene. CDR3 length: 14 residues. The V and J ends lost 3 bases and 2 bases respectively, with 8 bases between them. Germline CDR1 LNHDA, CDR2 SQIVND (reference sequence). For the CDR3, the DNA is TGTGCCAGTAGTATCCTCGGGGGCAATCAGCCCCAGCATTTT. This sequence encodes CASSILGGNQPQHF.

A single count supports this clonotype. This may arise from a read error, as a much more abundant clone is one base away. The rearrangement uses TRBV12-3 or TRBV12-4 and TRBJ1-1; no clear D gene. V was shortened by 6 bases and J by 1 base, with 6 bases between the two germline ends. CDR3 length equals 12 residues. CDR3 amino acids: CASSQKNTEAFF. As DNA, the CDR3 is TGTGCCAGCAGCCAGAAGAACACTGAAGCTTTCTTT.

In its sample, this clonotype was seen a few times. The chain is built from TRBV29-1 and TRBJ2-3, with 7 bases lining up with TRBD2. J lost 0 bases, V lost 4 bases, and 10 bases had no gene match. Germline CDR1 reads SQVTM; CDR2 reads ANQGSEA. The CDR3 consists of 16 residues. This CDR3 reads CSVVTSSPTSTDTQYF. Here the CDR3 DNA reads TGCAGCGTTGTGACTAGCAGCCCTACGAGCACAGATACGCAGTATTTT.